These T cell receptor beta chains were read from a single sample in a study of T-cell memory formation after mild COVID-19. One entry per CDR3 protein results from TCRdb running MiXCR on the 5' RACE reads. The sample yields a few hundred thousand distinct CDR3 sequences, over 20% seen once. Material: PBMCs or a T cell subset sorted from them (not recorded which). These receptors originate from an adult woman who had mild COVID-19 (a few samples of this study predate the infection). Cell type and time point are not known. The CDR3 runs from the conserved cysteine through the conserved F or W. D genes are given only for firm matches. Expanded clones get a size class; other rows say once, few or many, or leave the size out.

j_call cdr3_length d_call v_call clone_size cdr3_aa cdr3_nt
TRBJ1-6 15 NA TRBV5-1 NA CASSSGDNSNSPLHF TGCGCCAGCAGCTCTGGAGACAACAGTAATTCACCCCTCCACTTT
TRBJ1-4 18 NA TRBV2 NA CASRRGGLGAPGDEKLFF TGTGCCAGCAGAAGAGGGGGGTTAGGCGCTCCCGGGGATGAAAAACTGTTTTTT
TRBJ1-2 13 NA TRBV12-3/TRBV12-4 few CASSFGRDYGYTF TGTGCCAGCAGTTTCGGGAGGGACTATGGCTACACCTTC
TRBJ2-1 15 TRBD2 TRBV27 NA CASSPRPGGYNEQFF TGTGCCAGCAGTCCCCGGCCGGGGGGGTACAATGAGCAGTTCTTC
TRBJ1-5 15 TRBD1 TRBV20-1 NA CSARVTRDSNQPQHF TGCAGTGCTAGAGTTACCCGGGACAGTAATCAGCCCCAGCATTTT
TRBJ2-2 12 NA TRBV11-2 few CASSFSEGELFF TGTGCCAGCAGCTTTAGTGAAGGGGAGCTGTTTTTT
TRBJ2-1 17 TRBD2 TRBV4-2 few CASSQLASGGAWDEQFF TGTGCCAGCAGCCAACTGGCCAGCGGGGGGGCCTGGGATGAGCAGTTCTTC
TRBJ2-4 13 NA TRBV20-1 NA CSARVVRKNIQYF TGCAGTGCTAGAGTTGTCCGGAAAAACATTCAGTACTTC
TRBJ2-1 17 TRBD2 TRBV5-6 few CASSLAIGLAAYNEQFF TGTGCCAGCAGCTTGGCCATCGGACTAGCAGCCTACAATGAGCAGTTCTTC
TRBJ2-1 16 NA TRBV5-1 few CASSAGSVGVTNEQFF TGCGCCAGCAGCGCGGGTTCCGTGGGAGTAACGAATGAGCAGTTCTTC